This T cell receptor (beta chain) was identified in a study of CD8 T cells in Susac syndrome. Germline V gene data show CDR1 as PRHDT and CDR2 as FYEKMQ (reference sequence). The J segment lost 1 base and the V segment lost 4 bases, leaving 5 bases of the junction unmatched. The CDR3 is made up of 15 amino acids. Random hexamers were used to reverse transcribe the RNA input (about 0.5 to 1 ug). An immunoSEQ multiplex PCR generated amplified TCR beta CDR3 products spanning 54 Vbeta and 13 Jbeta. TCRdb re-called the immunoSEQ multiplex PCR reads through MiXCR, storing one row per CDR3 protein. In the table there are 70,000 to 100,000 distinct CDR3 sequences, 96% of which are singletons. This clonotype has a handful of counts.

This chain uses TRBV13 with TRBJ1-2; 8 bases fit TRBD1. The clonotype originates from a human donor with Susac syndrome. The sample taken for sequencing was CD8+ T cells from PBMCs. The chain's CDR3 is CASSWRGQGNYGYTF. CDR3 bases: TGTGCCAGCAGCTGGCGTGGACAGGGTAACTATGGCTACACCTTC.